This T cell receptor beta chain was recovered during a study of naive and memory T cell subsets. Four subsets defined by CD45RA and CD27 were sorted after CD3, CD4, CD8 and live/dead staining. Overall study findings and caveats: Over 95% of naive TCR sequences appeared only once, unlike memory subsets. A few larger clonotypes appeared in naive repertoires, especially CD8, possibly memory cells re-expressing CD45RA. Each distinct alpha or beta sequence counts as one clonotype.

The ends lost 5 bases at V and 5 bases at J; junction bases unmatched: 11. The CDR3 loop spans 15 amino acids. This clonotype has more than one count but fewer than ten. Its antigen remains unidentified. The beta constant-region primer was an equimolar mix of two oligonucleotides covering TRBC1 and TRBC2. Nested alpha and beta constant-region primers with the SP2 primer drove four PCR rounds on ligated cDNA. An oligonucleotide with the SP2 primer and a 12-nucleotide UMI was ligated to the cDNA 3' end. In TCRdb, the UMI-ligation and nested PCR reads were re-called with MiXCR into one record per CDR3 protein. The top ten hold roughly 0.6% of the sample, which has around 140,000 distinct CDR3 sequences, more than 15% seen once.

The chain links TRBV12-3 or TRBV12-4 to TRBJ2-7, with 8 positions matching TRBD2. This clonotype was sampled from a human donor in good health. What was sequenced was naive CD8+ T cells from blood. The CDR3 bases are TGTGCCAGCAGTCCGACCCCGGGAGGGGCGAACGAGCAGTACTTC. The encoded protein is CASSPTPGGANEQYF.